Listed below are T cell receptor beta chains from one sample, sequenced in a study of T cell changes during pregnancy in multiple sclerosis. TCRdb's table, derived via immunoSEQ multiplex PCR, lists solely in-frame clones and lacks some. This table holds about 76,000 clones, 80% to 95% found once. Sequences were derived from peripheral blood, sampled after pregnancy. These TCRs come from a female donor in good health, enrolled as a control in a pregnancy study. Both conserved end residues are part of each CDR3. D genes are given only for firm matches. Size is omitted from some rows. Given values are once, few, many or a class for expanded clones.

clone_size: NA; v_call: TRBV11-3; d_call: TRBD1; j_call: TRBJ1-1; cdr3_nt: TGTGCCAGCAGCTTAGGACAGGGGTCTGAAGCTTTCTTT; cdr3_aa: CASSLGQGSEAFF
clone_size: NA; v_call: TRBV28; d_call: NA; j_call: TRBJ1-2; cdr3_nt: TGTGCCAGCAGTTTACAGGGCTATGGCTACACCTTC; cdr3_aa: CASSLQGYGYTF
clone_size: NA; v_call: TRBV4-2; d_call: NA; j_call: TRBJ2-7; cdr3_nt: TGTGCCAGCAGCCAACGAAGACTGGAACCCTACGAGCAGTACTTC; cdr3_aa: CASSQRRLEPYEQYF
clone_size: NA; v_call: TRBV25-1; d_call: TRBD1; j_call: TRBJ2-5; cdr3_nt: TGTGCCAGCAGTGTCCGGGACAGGGTATCGGAGACCCAGTACTTC; cdr3_aa: CASSVRDRVSETQYF
clone_size: NA; v_call: TRBV2; d_call: TRBD2; j_call: TRBJ2-3; cdr3_nt: TGTGCCAGCAAAGCGGGGGGAGATACGCAGTATTTT; cdr3_aa: CASKAGGDTQYF
clone_size: NA; v_call: TRBV27; d_call: TRBD2; j_call: TRBJ2-2; cdr3_nt: TGTGCCAGCAGTTTATCGCCCCCCCGGGGGGGTACCGGGGAGCTGTTTTTT; cdr3_aa: CASSLSPPRGGTGELFF
clone_size: NA; v_call: TRBV5-1; d_call: TRBD2; j_call: TRBJ2-5; cdr3_nt: TGCGCCAGCAGCCCGGGGGGGGGTCCCCAAGAGACCCAGTACTTC; cdr3_aa: CASSPGGGPQETQYF
clone_size: NA; v_call: TRBV4-1; d_call: NA; j_call: TRBJ1-5; cdr3_nt: TGCGCCAGCAGCCAAGACCCCGGCCGGACTCTTGTTAGCAATCAGCCCCAGCATTTT; cdr3_aa: CASSQDPGRTLVSNQPQHF
clone_size: NA; v_call: TRBV19; d_call: TRBD1; j_call: TRBJ1-1; cdr3_nt: TGTGCCAGTAGTATTAGGGACAGGGGGACTGAAGCTTTCTTT; cdr3_aa: CASSIRDRGTEAFF
clone_size: NA; v_call: TRBV5-1; d_call: TRBD1; j_call: TRBJ1-4; cdr3_nt: TGCGCCAGCAGCCAGGGGGCGAGTAATGAAAAACTGTTTTTT; cdr3_aa: CASSQGASNEKLFF
clone_size: NA; v_call: TRBV7-2; d_call: NA; j_call: TRBJ2-5; cdr3_nt: TGTGCCAGCAGCTGGACAGGGAGGGCCCAAGAGACCCAGTACTTC; cdr3_aa: CASSWTGRAQETQYF
clone_size: few; v_call: TRBV7-9; d_call: NA; j_call: TRBJ1-1; cdr3_nt: TGTGCCAGCAGCTTAGACAGGTGGAACACTGAAGCTTTCTTT; cdr3_aa: CASSLDRWNTEAFF
clone_size: NA; v_call: TRBV19; d_call: TRBD2; j_call: TRBJ2-1; cdr3_nt: TGTGCCAGTAGTATACGGGGCGGGAGTGTCCAAGGAAATGAGCAGTTCTTC; cdr3_aa: CASSIRGGSVQGNEQFF
clone_size: NA; v_call: TRBV27; d_call: TRBD2; j_call: TRBJ2-4; cdr3_nt: TGTGCCAGCAGTCGGGGGGGCGGGACCAAAAACATTCAGTACTTC; cdr3_aa: CASSRGGGTKNIQYF
clone_size: NA; v_call: TRBV7-3; d_call: NA; j_call: TRBJ2-1; cdr3_nt: TGTGCCAGCAGCTTTAGCCGAGGCTCCTACAATGAGCAGTTCTTC; cdr3_aa: CASSFSRGSYNEQFF
clone_size: NA; v_call: TRBV7-9; d_call: TRBD1; j_call: TRBJ2-3; cdr3_nt: TGTGCCAGCAGCGGGAGGACAGGGGGCCTCACAGATACGCAGTATTTT; cdr3_aa: CASSGRTGGLTDTQYF
clone_size: NA; v_call: TRBV5-8; d_call: NA; j_call: TRBJ2-6; cdr3_nt: TGTGCCAGCAGCTTGGCCGTAGGGGCTGGGGCCAACGTCCTGACTTTC; cdr3_aa: CASSLAVGAGANVLTF
clone_size: NA; v_call: TRBV28; d_call: TRBD1; j_call: TRBJ1-2; cdr3_nt: TGTGCCAGCAGTTCTTGGGACAGGGGGAACTATGGCTACACCTTC; cdr3_aa: CASSSWDRGNYGYTF
clone_size: NA; v_call: TRBV5-6; d_call: NA; j_call: TRBJ1-4; cdr3_nt: TGTGCCAGCAGCTTGGACCCAGGGATGGGAGAAAAACTGTTTTTT; cdr3_aa: CASSLDPGMGEKLFF
clone_size: once; v_call: TRBV28; d_call: TRBD1; j_call: TRBJ1-2; cdr3_nt: TGTGCCGCCAGGGGGCGCCTGTTAGCTAACTATGGCTACACCTTC; cdr3_aa: CAARGRLLANYGYTF
clone_size: once; v_call: TRBV28; d_call: TRBD1; j_call: TRBJ1-4; cdr3_nt: TGTGCCAGCAGTCAGACCAGGGGGCTTCTGTTTTTT; cdr3_aa: CASSQTRGLLFF
clone_size: NA; v_call: TRBV5-1; d_call: NA; j_call: TRBJ1-2; cdr3_nt: TGCGCCAGCAGCTTCGGGGGTACTGGCTACACCTTC; cdr3_aa: CASSFGGTGYTF
clone_size: NA; v_call: TRBV28; d_call: TRBD2; j_call: TRBJ2-3; cdr3_nt: TGTGCCAGCAGATTGACTAGCGCGACAGATACGCAGTATTTT; cdr3_aa: CASRLTSATDTQYF
clone_size: few; v_call: TRBV6-6; d_call: NA; j_call: TRBJ1-6; cdr3_nt: TGTGCCAGTGCCCACCTAGGGGATAATTCACCCCTCCACTTT; cdr3_aa: CASAHLGDNSPLHF
clone_size: NA; v_call: TRBV9; d_call: TRBD2; j_call: TRBJ2-5; cdr3_nt: TGTGCCAGCAGCGTAGAGAGGAGGGAGGGCCAAGAGACCCAGTACTTC; cdr3_aa: CASSVERREGQETQYF
clone_size: NA; v_call: TRBV4-1; d_call: TRBD1; j_call: TRBJ1-5; cdr3_nt: TGCGCCAGCAGCCCCTCCGGGACAGGGGTTCGAAGCAATCAGCCCCAGCATTTT; cdr3_aa: CASSPSGTGVRSNQPQHF
clone_size: NA; v_call: TRBV7-2; d_call: TRBD2; j_call: TRBJ2-7; cdr3_nt: TGTGCCAGCAGCTCCCAGAGTGGCGGGAGAAGAAACGAGCAGTACTTC; cdr3_aa: CASSSQSGGRRNEQYF
clone_size: NA; v_call: TRBV4-3; d_call: NA; j_call: TRBJ1-1; cdr3_nt: TGCGCCAGCAGCCAAGATAGGAGGGTTGAAGCTTTCTTT; cdr3_aa: CASSQDRRVEAFF
clone_size: NA; v_call: TRBV29-1; d_call: TRBD2; j_call: TRBJ2-1; cdr3_nt: TGCAGCGTTGAGGGACTAGCGGCTAACAATGAGCAGTTCTTC; cdr3_aa: CSVEGLAANNEQFF
clone_size: NA; v_call: TRBV5-1; d_call: NA; j_call: TRBJ2-1; cdr3_nt: TGCGCCAGCAGCTTTGAGGGATACAATGAGCAGTTCTTC; cdr3_aa: CASSFEGYNEQFF
clone_size: once; v_call: TRBV6-5; d_call: NA; j_call: TRBJ1-6; cdr3_nt: TGTGCCTCAACGACTCTTTCTAATTCACCCCTCCACTTT; cdr3_aa: CASTTLSNSPLHF
clone_size: NA; v_call: TRBV13; d_call: TRBD2; j_call: TRBJ2-2; cdr3_nt: TGTGCCAGCAGCTCCAGACTAGCGGGAGGACTAAACACCGGGGAGCTGTTTTTT; cdr3_aa: CASSSRLAGGLNTGELFF
clone_size: NA; v_call: TRBV5-1; d_call: TRBD2; j_call: TRBJ2-1; cdr3_nt: TGCGCCAGCAGCCTTCCGGCTAGCGGAGTCGGTAACAATGAGCAGTTCTTC; cdr3_aa: CASSLPASGVGNNEQFF
clone_size: NA; v_call: TRBV18; d_call: TRBD2; j_call: TRBJ2-3; cdr3_nt: TGTGCCAGCTCACCACGTCGGGAGGGCACAGATACGCAGTATTTT; cdr3_aa: CASSPRREGTDTQYF
clone_size: once; v_call: TRBV19; d_call: NA; j_call: TRBJ1-1; cdr3_nt: TGTGCCAGTAGCTCTTTCGGGATTGACACTGAAGCTTTCTTT; cdr3_aa: CASSSFGIDTEAFF
clone_size: NA; v_call: TRBV6-7; d_call: NA; j_call: TRBJ2-5; cdr3_nt: TGTGCCAGCAGTTACTCGAGTCTTCGAGGGGGGGATCAAGAGACCCAGTACTTC; cdr3_aa: CASSYSSLRGGDQETQYF
clone_size: NA; v_call: TRBV7-8; d_call: NA; j_call: TRBJ1-3; cdr3_nt: TGTGCCAGCAGCCTCGACAGGACCTCTGGAAACACCATATATTTT; cdr3_aa: CASSLDRTSGNTIYF
clone_size: NA; v_call: TRBV14; d_call: TRBD1; j_call: TRBJ1-4; cdr3_nt: TGTGCCAGCAGCCAAGAAGGGGGCCCAGGAGAAAAACTGTTTTTT; cdr3_aa: CASSQEGGPGEKLFF
clone_size: NA; v_call: TRBV5-1; d_call: NA; j_call: TRBJ1-2; cdr3_nt: TGCGCCAGCAGCTTGGGGCAGGGATTTAACTATGGCTACACCTTC; cdr3_aa: CASSLGQGFNYGYTF
clone_size: NA; v_call: TRBV28; d_call: NA; j_call: TRBJ2-7; cdr3_nt: TGTGCCAGCAGTACCCGCGGCGAGCAGTACTTC; cdr3_aa: CASSTRGEQYF
clone_size: NA; v_call: TRBV5-1; d_call: TRBD1; j_call: TRBJ2-7; cdr3_nt: TGCGCCAGCAGCGGAATGGGACAGGGGGGCGAGCAGTACTTC; cdr3_aa: CASSGMGQGGEQYF
clone_size: NA; v_call: TRBV7-9; d_call: NA; j_call: TRBJ1-4; cdr3_nt: TGTGCCAGCAGCTTAGCCCCTAGGGGGACAACTAATGAAAAACTGTTTTTT; cdr3_aa: CASSLAPRGTTNEKLFF
clone_size: NA; v_call: TRBV5-3; d_call: NA; j_call: TRBJ2-3; cdr3_nt: TGTGCCAGAAGCTTGGATCGGCGTCCCGGGACGGAGGGATATACGCAGTATTTT; cdr3_aa: CARSLDRRPGTEGYTQYF
clone_size: NA; v_call: TRBV5-6; d_call: TRBD1; j_call: TRBJ1-2; cdr3_nt: TGTGCCAGCAGACCCCGGGGGGGACAGGGAAAGGGAGCCTATGGCTACACCTTC; cdr3_aa: CASRPRGGQGKGAYGYTF
clone_size: NA; v_call: TRBV27; d_call: NA; j_call: TRBJ1-5; cdr3_nt: TGTGCCAGCAGTTCTGCAGTCAGAAATCAGCCCCAGCATTTT; cdr3_aa: CASSSAVRNQPQHF
clone_size: NA; v_call: TRBV11-2; d_call: NA; j_call: TRBJ1-2; cdr3_nt: TGTGCCAGCAGCCCGGGGGAAGCGGTAGGCTACACCTTC; cdr3_aa: CASSPGEAVGYTF
clone_size: once; v_call: TRBV23-1; d_call: NA; j_call: TRBJ2-5; cdr3_nt: TGCGCCAGCAGTCCCCCCAGCCCCCTAGACTTC; cdr3_aa: CASSPPSPLDF
clone_size: NA; v_call: TRBV9; d_call: NA; j_call: TRBJ1-1; cdr3_nt: TGTGCCAGCAGCGAACAGGGAACTGAAGCTTTCTTT; cdr3_aa: CASSEQGTEAFF
clone_size: NA; v_call: TRBV5-1; d_call: TRBD1; j_call: TRBJ1-4; cdr3_nt: TGCGCCAGCAGCCCAGACAGGGGAGGCGAAAAACTGTTTTTT; cdr3_aa: CASSPDRGGEKLFF
clone_size: NA; v_call: TRBV6-4; d_call: TRBD2; j_call: TRBJ2-7; cdr3_nt: TGTGCCAGCAGTTCTCCTGGCGGGGGGGCCTACGAGCAGTACTTC; cdr3_aa: CASSSPGGGAYEQYF